This T cell receptor beta chain was documented in a study of blood T cell repertoires in COVID-19. TCRdb's copy holds only in-frame clones and misses some; the assay was immunoSEQ multiplex PCR. The data contain about 40,000 clones, about 88% of them singletons. J gave up 10 bases and V 3 bases, and 9 bases lay outside the gene matches. Germline V gene data show CDR1 as MDHEN and CDR2 as SYDVKM. This CDR3 has 16 residues. The clonotype was recovered from a man aged 50 or older in a cohort sampled during active COVID-19. Sequences were obtained from peripheral blood. J is TRBJ1-4 and V is TRBV28; 12 bases fit TRBD1. In DNA, the CDR3 is TGTGCCAGCAGTTTGGCTCCGGGACAGGGGGCGCGAAAACTGTTTTTT. Translating it yields CASSLAPGQGARKLFF. The full variable domain, its missing parts supplied by reference TRBV28 and TRBJ1-4, is DVKVTQSSRYLVKRTGEKVFLECVQDMDHENMFWYRQDPGLGLRLIYFSYDVKMKEKGDIPEGYSVSREKKERFSLILESASTNQTSMYLCASSLAPGQGARKLFFGSGTQLSVL.